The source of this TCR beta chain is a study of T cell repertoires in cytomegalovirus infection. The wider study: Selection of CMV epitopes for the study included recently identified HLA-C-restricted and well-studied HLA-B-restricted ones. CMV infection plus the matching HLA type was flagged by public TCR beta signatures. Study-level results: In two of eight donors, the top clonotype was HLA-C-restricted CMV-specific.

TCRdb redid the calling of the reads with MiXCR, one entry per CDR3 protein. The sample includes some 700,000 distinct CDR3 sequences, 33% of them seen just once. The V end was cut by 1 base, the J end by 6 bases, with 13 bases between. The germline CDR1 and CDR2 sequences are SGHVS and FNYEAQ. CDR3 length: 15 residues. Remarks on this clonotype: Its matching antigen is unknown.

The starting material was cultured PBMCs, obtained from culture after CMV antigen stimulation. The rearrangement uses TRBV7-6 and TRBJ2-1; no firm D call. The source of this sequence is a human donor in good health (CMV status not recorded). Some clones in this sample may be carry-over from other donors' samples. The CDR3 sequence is CASSLVPRIINEQFF. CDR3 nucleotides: TGTGCCAGCAGCTTAGTTCCCAGGATCATCAATGAGCAGTTCTTC.